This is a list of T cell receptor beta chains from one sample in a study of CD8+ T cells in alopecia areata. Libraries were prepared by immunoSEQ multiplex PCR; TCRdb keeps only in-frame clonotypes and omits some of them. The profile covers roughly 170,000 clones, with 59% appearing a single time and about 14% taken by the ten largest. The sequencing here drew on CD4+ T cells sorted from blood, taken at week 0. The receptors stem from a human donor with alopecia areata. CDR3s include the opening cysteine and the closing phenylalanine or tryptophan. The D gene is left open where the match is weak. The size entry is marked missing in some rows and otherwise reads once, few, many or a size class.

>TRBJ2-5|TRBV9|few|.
CASSVVGGETQYF
TGTGCCAGCAGCGTAGTAGGTGGCGAGACCCAGTACTTC
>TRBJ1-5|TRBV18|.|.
CASSPQGGSNQPQHF
TGTGCCAGCTCACCCCAGGGAGGTAGCAATCAGCCCCAGCATTTT
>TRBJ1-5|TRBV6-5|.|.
CASKAGEASGQPQHF
TGTGCCAGCAAGGCCGGGGAGGCTTCAGGTCAGCCCCAGCATTTT
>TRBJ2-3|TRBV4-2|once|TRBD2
CASSQDWGLAGSDTQYF
TGTGCCAGCAGCCAAGATTGGGGGCTAGCGGGGTCGGATACGCAGTATTTT
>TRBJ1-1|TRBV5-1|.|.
CASSSLQGMNTEAFF
TGCGCCAGCAGCTCACTACAGGGCATGAACACTGAAGCTTTCTTT
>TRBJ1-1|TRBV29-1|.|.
CSAGQTNTEAFF
TGCAGCGCAGGACAGACGAACACTGAAGCTTTCTTT
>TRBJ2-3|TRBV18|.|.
CASSPASTADTQYF
TGTGCCAGCTCACCCGCCTCGACAGCAGATACGCAGTATTTT
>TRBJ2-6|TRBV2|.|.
CASREGSSGANVLTF
TGTGCCAGCAGGGAAGGGAGCTCTGGGGCCAACGTCCTGACTTTC
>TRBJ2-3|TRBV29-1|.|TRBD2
CSVGLAGTSTDTQYF
TGCAGCGTGGGACTAGCGGGGACCAGCACAGATACGCAGTATTTT
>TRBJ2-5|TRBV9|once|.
CASSMRPAGRGETQYF
TGTGCCAGCTCCATGCGGCCCGCGGGGCGGGGAGAGACCCAGTACTTC
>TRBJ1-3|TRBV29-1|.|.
CSASTPEGGNTIYF
TGCAGCGCCTCTACCCCCGAGGGAGGAAACACCATATATTTT
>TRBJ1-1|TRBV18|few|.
CASSPGRGNTEAFF
TGTGCCAGCTCACCAGGCAGGGGGAACACTGAAGCTTTCTTT
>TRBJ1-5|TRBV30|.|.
CAWSVQGNQPQHF
TGTGCCTGGAGTGTACAGGGCAATCAGCCCCAGCATTTT
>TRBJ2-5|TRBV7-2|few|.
CASSYQQGTGETQYF
TGTGCCAGCAGCTACCAACAGGGTACGGGAGAGACCCAGTACTTC
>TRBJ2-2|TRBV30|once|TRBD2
CAWRRTIRGGTGELFF
TGTGCCTGGAGGAGGACTATTCGGGGGGGCACCGGGGAGCTGTTTTTT
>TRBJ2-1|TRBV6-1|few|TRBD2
CASSEPLTSGDNEQFF
TGTGCCAGCAGTGAACCCTTGACTAGCGGGGACAATGAGCAGTTCTTC
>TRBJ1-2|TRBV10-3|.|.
CAIPADHNYGYTF
TGTGCCATCCCCGCAGACCATAACTATGGCTACACCTTC
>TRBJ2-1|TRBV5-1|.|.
CASSGGTNNEQFF
TGCGCCAGCAGCGGAGGAACAAACAATGAGCAGTTCTTC
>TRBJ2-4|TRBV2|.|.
CASSEIGAKNIQYF
TGTGCCAGCAGTGAAATCGGCGCCAAAAACATTCAGTACTTC
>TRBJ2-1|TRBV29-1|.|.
CSAKTGDSYNEQFF
TGCAGCGCCAAAACGGGGGACTCCTACAATGAGCAGTTCTTC
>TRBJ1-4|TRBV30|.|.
CAWRVAGSGEKLFF
TGTGCCTGGAGGGTGGCAGGGTCAGGTGAAAAACTGTTTTTT
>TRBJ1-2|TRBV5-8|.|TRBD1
CASSLTGGGGYTF
TGTGCCAGCAGCTTGACAGGGGGCGGTGGCTACACCTTC
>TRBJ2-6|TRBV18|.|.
CASSPQPHSGANVLTF
TGTGCCAGCTCACCCCAACCCCACTCTGGGGCCAACGTCCTGACTTTC
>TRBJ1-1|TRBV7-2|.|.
CASSLMGAGGEAFF
TGTGCCAGCAGCTTAATGGGGGCAGGAGGTGAAGCTTTCTTT
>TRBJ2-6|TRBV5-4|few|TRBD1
CASSLLRGTSGANVLTF
TGTGCCAGCAGCTTACTCAGGGGGACCTCTGGGGCCAACGTCCTGACTTTC
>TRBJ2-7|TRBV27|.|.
CASRAARQGIYEQYF
TGTGCCAGCAGGGCGGCTAGGCAGGGGATTTACGAGCAGTACTTC
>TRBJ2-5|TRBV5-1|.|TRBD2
CASSLDGLEETQYF
TGCGCCAGCAGCTTGGACGGACTAGAAGAGACCCAGTACTTC
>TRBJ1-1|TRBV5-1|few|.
CASSDAREAFF
TGCGCCAGCAGCGATGCGCGGGAAGCTTTCTTT
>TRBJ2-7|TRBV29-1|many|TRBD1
CSVRTGNGVTYYEQYF
TGCAGCGTCCGGACAGGGAACGGGGTGACATACTACGAGCAGTACTTC
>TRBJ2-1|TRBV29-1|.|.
CSVAFDYGGNEQFF
TGCAGCGTTGCCTTCGACTACGGGGGAAATGAGCAGTTCTTC
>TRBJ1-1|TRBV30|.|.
CAWSRNTEAFF
TGTGCCTGGAGCAGGAACACTGAAGCTTTCTTT
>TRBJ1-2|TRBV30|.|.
CAWSVRGAYGYTF
TGTGCCTGGAGTGTACGGGGGGCCTATGGCTACACCTTC
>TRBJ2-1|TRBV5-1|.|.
CASSLEASTPYNEQFF
TGCGCCAGCAGCTTGGAAGCCAGTACACCCTACAATGAGCAGTTCTTC
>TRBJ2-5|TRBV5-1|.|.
CASSFGHIQETQYF
TGCGCCAGCAGCTTTGGGCACATCCAAGAGACCCAGTACTTC
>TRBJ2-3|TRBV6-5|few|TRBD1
CASTLRQGRSDTQYF
TGTGCCAGCACCCTCCGACAGGGGCGGTCAGATACGCAGTATTTT
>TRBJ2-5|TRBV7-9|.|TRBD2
CASSLIASGAETQYF
TGTGCCAGCAGCTTAATTGCTAGCGGGGCGGAGACCCAGTACTTC
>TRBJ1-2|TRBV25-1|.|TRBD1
CASSGGQPNYGYTF
TGTGCCAGCAGTGGGGGACAGCCCAACTATGGCTACACCTTC
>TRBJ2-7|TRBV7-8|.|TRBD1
CASSPITGGGYEQYF
TGTGCCAGCAGCCCCATCACAGGGGGTGGCTACGAGCAGTACTTC
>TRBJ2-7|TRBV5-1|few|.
CASSLGGGYEQYF
TGCGCCAGCAGCTTGGGGGGAGGCTACGAGCAGTACTTC
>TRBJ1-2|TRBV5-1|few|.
CASSLRTANGYTF
TGCGCCAGCAGCTTGCGTACGGCGAATGGCTACACCTTC
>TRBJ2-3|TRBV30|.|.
CAWSAPPTQYF
TGTGCCTGGAGTGCCCCGCCTACGCAGTATTTT
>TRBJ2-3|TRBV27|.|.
CASSFLDNTDTQYF
TGTGCCAGCAGTTTTCTGGACAACACAGATACGCAGTATTTT
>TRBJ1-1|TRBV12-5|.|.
CASGLSGGTEAFF
TGTGCTAGTGGTTTGTCGGGGGGTACTGAAGCTTTCTTT
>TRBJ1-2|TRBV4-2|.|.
CASSQDAQGRDYTF
TGTGCCAGCAGCCAAGATGCACAGGGAAGGGACTACACCTTC